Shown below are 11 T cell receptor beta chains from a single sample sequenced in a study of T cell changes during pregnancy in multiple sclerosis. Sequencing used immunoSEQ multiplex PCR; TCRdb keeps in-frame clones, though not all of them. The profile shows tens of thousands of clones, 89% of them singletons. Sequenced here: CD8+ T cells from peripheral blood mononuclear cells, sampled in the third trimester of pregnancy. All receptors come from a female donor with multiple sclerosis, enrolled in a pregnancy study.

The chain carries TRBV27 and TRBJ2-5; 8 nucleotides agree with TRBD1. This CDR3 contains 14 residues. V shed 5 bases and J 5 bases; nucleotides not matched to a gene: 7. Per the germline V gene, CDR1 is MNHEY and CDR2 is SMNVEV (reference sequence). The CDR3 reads CASSPGQVAETQYF. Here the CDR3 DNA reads TGTGCCAGCAGTCCGGGACAGGTTGCGGAGACCCAGTACTTC.

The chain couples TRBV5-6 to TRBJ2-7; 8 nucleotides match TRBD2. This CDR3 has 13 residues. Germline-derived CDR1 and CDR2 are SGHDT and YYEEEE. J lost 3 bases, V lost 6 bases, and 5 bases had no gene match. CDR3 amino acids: CASTGLGLYEQYF. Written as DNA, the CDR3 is TGTGCCAGCACGGGACTAGGCCTCTACGAGCAGTACTTC.

The CDR3 region is CASSDSSDYNEQFF. The CDR3 DNA is TGTGCCAGCAGTGACTCCAGCGACTACAATGAGCAGTTCTTC. The chain carries TRBV6-4 and TRBJ2-1; D uncertain. Trimming stripped 0 bases from V and 3 bases from J, with 6 bases between. The CDR3 has 14 amino acids. Germline values: CDR1 MRHNA, CDR2 SNTAGT.

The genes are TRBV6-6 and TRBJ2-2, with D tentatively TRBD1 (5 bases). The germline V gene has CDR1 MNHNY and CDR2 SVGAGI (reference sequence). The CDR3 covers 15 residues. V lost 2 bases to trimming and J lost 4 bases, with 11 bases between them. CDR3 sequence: CASSYGTGSTGELFF. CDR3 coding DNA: TGTGCCAGCAGTTACGGAACAGGCAGCACCGGGGAGCTGTTTTTT.

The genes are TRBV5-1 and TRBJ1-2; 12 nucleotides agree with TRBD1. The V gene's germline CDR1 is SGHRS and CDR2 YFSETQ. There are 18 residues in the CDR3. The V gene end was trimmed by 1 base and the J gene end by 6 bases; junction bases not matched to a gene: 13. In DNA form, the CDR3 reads TGCGCCAGCAGCTTGTTGGGGACAGGGGGCGCAGGCCGGGATGGCTACACCTTC. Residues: CASSLLGTGGAGRDGYTF.

Here the CDR3 DNA reads TGTGCCTGGAGTGGCCTAGGCTACGAGCAGTACTTC. Protein: CAWSGLGYEQYF. This chain joins TRBV30 and TRBJ2-7, with no clear D. The germline CDR1 and CDR2 sequences are GTSNPN and SVGIG (reference sequence). V was shortened by 1 base and J by 3 bases, with 7 bases between the two germline ends. This CDR3 has 12 residues.

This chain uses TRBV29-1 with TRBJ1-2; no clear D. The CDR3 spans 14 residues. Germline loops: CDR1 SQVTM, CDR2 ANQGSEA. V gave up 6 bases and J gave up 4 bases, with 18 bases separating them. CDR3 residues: CSVLRTGIGYGYTF. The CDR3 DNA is TGCAGCGTACTACGGACGGGGATAGGCTATGGCTACACCTTC.

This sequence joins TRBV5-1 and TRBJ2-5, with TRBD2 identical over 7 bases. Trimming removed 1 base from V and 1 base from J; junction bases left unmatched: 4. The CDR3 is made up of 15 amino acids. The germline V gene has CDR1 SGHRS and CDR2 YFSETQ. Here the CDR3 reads CASSLTGLGQETQYF. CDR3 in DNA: TGCGCCAGCAGCTTGACCGGACTAGGCCAAGAGACCCAGTACTTC.

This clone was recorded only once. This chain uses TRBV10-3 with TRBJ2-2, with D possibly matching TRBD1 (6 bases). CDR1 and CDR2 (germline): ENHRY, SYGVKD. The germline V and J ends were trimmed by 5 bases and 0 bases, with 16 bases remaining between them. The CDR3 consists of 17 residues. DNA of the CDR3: TGTGCCATCAGTCACCCCGGACAGTCACCGAACACCGGGGAGCTGTTTTTT. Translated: CAISHPGQSPNTGELFF.

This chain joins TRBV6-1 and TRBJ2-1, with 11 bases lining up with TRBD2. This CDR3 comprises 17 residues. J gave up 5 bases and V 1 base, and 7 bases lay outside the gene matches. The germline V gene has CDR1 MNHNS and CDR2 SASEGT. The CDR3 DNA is TGTGCCAGCAGTGAAGAGGTAGCGGGGGGGCCTGACAATGAGCAGTTCTTC. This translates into CASSEEVAGGPDNEQFF.

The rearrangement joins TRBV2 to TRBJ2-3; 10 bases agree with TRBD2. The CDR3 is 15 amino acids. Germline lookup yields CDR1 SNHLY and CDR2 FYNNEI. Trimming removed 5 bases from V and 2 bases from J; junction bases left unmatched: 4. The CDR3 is CASSIAGGLTDTQYF. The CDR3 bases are TGTGCCAGCAGTATAGCGGGGGGACTCACAGATACGCAGTATTTT.